This TCR beta chain emerged from a study of cytomegalovirus exposure and HLA in healthy donors. Study outcomes and limitations: HLA restriction was apparent for most CMV-associated TCR beta chains in a later analysis. Listed as cytomegalovirus-associated were approximately 160 TCR beta chains.

This clone was observed once. Its antigen is unknown. The study ran its PCR with 60 Vbeta and 13 Jbeta primers. Generated by immunoSEQ multiplex PCR, the TCRdb table keeps only in-frame clones and is missing some. The sample has under 150,000 clones, about 82% seen once; the top ten hold approximately 1.1%. The receptor's source is a boy aged 10-17 years in good health and CMV-seronegative. Material: PBMCs.

The CDR3 is CASGPQETQYF. CDR3 in DNA: TGTGCCAGCGGCCCGCAAGAGACCCAGTACTTC. V is TRBV27 and J is TRBJ2-5; D remains unclear. The CDR3 covers 11 residues. Deletions cut 8 bases from V and 2 bases from J, with 6 bases between. Germline assignment: CDR1 MNHEY and CDR2 SMNVEV (reference sequence).